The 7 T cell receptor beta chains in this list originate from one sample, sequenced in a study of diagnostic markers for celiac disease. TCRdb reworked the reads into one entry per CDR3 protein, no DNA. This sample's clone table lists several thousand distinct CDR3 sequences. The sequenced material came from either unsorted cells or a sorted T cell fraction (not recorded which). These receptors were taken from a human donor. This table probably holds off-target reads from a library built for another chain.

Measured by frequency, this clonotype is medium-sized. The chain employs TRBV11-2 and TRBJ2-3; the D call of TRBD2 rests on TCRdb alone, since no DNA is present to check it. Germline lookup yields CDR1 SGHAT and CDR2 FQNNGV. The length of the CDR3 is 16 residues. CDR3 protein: CASSLNSGDLTDTQYF.

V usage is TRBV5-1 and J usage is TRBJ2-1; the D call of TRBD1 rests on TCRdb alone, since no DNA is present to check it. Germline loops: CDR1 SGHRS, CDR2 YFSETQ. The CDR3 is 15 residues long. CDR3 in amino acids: CACTLGTGGNNEQFF.

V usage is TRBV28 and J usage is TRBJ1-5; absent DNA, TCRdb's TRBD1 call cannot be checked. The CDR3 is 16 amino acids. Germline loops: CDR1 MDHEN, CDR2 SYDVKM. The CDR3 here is CASRLPGTGPNQPQHF.

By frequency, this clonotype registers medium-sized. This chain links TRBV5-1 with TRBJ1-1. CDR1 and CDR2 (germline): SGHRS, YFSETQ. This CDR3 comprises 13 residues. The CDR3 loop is CASSWDRVTEAFF.

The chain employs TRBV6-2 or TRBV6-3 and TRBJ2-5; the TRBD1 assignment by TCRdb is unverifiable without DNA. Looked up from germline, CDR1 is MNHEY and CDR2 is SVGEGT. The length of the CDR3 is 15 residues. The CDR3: CASSYGAAGGVAQYF.

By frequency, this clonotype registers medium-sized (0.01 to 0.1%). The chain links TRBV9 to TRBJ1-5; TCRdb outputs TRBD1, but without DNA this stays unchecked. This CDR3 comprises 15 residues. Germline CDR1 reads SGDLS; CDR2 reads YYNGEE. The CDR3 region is CASGRQGLLNQPQHF.

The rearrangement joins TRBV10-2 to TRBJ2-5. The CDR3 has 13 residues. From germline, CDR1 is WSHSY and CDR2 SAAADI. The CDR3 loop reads CASSRHHSETQYF.